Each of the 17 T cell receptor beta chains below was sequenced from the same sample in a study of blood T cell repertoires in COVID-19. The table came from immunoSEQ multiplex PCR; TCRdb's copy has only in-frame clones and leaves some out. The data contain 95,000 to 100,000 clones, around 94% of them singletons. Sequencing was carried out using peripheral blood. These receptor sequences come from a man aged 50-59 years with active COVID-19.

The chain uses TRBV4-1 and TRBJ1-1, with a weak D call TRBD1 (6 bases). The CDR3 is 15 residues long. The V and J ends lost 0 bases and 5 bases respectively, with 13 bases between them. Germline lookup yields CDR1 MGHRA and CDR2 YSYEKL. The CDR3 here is CASSQDVGAGTEAFF. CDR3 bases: TGCGCCAGCAGCCAAGATGTGGGGGCAGGAACTGAAGCTTTCTTT.

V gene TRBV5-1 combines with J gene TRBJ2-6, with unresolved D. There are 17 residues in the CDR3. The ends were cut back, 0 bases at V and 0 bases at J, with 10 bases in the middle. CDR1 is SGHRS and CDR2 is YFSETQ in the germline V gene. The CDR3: CASSLGHRSSGANVLTF. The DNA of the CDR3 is TGCGCCAGCAGCTTGGGACACCGTAGCTCTGGGGCCAACGTCCTGACTTTC.

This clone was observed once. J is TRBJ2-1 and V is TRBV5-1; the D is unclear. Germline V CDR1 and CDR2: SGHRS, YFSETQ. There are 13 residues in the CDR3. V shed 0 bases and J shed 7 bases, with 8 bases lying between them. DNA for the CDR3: TGCGCCAGCAGCTTGGCCGAGTTTAATGAGCAGTTCTTC. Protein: CASSLAEFNEQFF. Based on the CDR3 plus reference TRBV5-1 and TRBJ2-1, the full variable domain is KAGVTQTPRYLIKTRGQQVTLSCSPISGHRSVSWYQQTPGQGLQFLFEYFSETQRNKGNFPGRFSGRQFSNSRSEMNVSTLELGDSALYLCASSLAEFNEQFFGPGTRLTVL.

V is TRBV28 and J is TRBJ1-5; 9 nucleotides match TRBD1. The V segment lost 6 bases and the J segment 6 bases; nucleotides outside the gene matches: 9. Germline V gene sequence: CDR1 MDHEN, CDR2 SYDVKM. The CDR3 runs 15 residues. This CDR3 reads CASRYDRGSGQPQHF. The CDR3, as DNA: TGTGCCAGCAGATACGACAGGGGGTCGGGTCAGCCCCAGCATTTT. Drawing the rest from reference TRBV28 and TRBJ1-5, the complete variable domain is DVKVTQSSRYLVKRTGEKVFLECVQDMDHENMFWYRQDPGLGLRLIYFSYDVKMKEKGDIPEGYSVSREKKERFSLILESASTNQTSMYLCASRYDRGSGQPQHFGDGTRLSIL.

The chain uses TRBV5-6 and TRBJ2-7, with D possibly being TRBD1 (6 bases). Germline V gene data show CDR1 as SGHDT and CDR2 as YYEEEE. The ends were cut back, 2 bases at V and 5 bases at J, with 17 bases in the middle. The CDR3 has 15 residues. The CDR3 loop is CASSFRNSRGNEQYF. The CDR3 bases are TGTGCCAGCAGCTTTAGAAACAGCAGGGGAAACGAGCAGTACTTC.

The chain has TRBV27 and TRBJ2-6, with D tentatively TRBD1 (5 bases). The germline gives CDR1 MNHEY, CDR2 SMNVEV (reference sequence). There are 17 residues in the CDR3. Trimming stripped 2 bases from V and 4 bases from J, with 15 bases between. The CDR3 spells CASSLKAGSTGANVLTF. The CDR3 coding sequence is TGTGCCAGCAGTTTAAAGGCAGGGTCAACGGGGGCCAACGTCCTGACTTTC.

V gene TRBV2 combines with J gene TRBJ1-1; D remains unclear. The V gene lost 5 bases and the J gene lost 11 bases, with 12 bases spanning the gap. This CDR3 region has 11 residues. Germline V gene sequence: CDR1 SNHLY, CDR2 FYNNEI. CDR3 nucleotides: TGTGCCAGCAGTAACGGGATGAAGGCTTTCTTT. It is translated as CASSNGMKAFF.

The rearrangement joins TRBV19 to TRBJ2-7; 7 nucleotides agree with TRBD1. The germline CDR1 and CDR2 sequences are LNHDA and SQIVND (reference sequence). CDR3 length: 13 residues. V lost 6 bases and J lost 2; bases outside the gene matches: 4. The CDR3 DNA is TGTGCCAGTAGACGACAGGGCACCTACGAGCAGTACTTC. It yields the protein CASRRQGTYEQYF.

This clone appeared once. The CDR3 loop reads CASRPPRVGNQPQHF. For the CDR3, the DNA is TGTGCCAGCAGGCCTCCGAGGGTAGGCAATCAGCCCCAGCATTTT. The J gene is TRBJ1-5, the V gene TRBV28; no reliable D call. V shed 6 bases and J shed 2 bases, with 14 bases lying between them. Germline V gene lookup returns CDR1 MDHEN and CDR2 SYDVKM. This CDR3 is built from 15 residues.

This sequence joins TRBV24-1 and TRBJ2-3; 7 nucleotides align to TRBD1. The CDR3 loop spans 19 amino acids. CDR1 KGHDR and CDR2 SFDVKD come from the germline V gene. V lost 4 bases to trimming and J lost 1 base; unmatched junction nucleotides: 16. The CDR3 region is CATSDPTGIRTGGTDTQYF. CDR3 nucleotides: TGTGCCACCAGTGACCCTACAGGGATTCGCACAGGGGGCACAGATACGCAGTATTTT.

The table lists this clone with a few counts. The CDR3 here is CASSFGNSYEQYF. CDR3 in DNA: TGTGCCAGCAGTTTTGGCAACTCCTACGAGCAGTACTTC. V usage is TRBV28 and J usage is TRBJ2-7; D is unresolved. Trimming removed 3 bases from V and 0 bases from J, with 6 bases in between. CDR1 and CDR2 from the germline V gene are MDHEN and SYDVKM. The CDR3 runs to 13 residues.

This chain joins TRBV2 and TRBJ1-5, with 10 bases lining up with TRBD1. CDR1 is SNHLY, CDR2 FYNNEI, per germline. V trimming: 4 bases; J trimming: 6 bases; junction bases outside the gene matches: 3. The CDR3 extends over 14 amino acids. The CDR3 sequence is CASSVTGGGQPQHF. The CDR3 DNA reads TGTGCCAGCAGTGTGACAGGGGGCGGTCAGCCCCAGCATTTT. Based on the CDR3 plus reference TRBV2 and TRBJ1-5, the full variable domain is EPEVTQTPSHQVTQMGQEVILRCVPISNHLYFYWYRQILGQKVEFLVSFYNNEISEKSEIFDDQFSVERPDGSNFTLKIRSTKLEDSAMYFCASSVTGGGQPQHFGDGTRLSIL.

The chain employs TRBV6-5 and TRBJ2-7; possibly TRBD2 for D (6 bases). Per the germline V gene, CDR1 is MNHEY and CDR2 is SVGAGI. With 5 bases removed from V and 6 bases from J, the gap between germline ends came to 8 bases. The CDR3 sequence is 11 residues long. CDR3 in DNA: TGTGCCAGCAGTCCCGGGGGCGAGCAGTACTTC. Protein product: CASSPGGEQYF.

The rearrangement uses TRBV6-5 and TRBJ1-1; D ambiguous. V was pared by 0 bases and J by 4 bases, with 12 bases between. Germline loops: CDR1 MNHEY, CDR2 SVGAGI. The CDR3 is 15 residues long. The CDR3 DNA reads TGTGCCAGCAGTTACTCGCGTCAGTCGGGCACTGAAGCTTTCTTT. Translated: CASSYSRQSGTEAFF.

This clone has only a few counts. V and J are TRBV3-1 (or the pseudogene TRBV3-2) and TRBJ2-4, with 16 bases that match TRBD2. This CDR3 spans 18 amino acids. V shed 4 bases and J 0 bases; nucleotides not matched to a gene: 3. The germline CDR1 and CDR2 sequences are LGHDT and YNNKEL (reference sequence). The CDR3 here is CASSRGTSGGVAKNIQYF. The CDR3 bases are TGTGCCAGCAGCCGCGGGACTAGCGGGGGGGTAGCCAAAAACATTCAGTACTTC.

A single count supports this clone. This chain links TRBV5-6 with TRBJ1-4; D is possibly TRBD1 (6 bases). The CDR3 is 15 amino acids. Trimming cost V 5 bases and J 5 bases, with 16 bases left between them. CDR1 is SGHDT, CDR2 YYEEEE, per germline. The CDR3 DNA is TGTGCCAGCAGGGGCACAGGGACCCAAAATGAAAAACTGTTTTTT. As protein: CASRGTGTQNEKLFF.

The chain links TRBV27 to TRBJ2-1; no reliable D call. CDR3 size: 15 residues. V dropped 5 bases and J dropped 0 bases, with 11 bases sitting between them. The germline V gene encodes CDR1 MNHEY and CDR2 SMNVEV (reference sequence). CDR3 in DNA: TGTGCCAGCAGTGTAGACACCTTCTCCTACAATGAGCAGTTCTTC. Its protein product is CASSVDTFSYNEQFF.